This TCR beta chain was observed in a study of cytomegalovirus exposure and HLA in healthy donors. Whole-study results and caveats: Most subjects' HLA-A and HLA-B alleles were reportedly predicted from TCR beta sequences. A missense DCLRE1C variant was associated with V- and J-gene trimming of TCR beta chains in a later analysis, and an independent cohort replicated the association. Compared with the roughly 700-donor mean, an Asian-associated ancestry cluster reportedly had fewer N-insertions, according to a later analysis. Per a prior analysis, the majority of TCR beta V segments were productive roughly 90% or roughly 30% of the time.

In the PCR, 60 Vbeta and 13 Jbeta primers were used. Repertoires were generated with immunoSEQ multiplex PCR, while TCRdb's copy carries only in-frame clones and drops some. The table lists more than 150,000 clones, over 65% of them singletons. This clone was seen only once. Its antigen is not identified. The junction departs from germline at one end; a sequencing error may be responsible. This CDR3 region has 15 residues. CDR1 and CDR2 (germline): LNHDA, SQIVND (reference sequence). Sample: PBMCs. This rearrangement joins TRBV19 to TRBJ1-3; no firm D call. This TCR derives from a man aged 18-30 years in good health and CMV-seronegative. CDR3 protein: CASNPRRTPGNTIYF. In DNA, the CDR3 is TGTGCCAGTAACCCACGGAGGACTCCTGGCAACACCATATATTTT.